Below, one T cell receptor (beta chain) is given with its context. V shed 4 bases and J shed 8 bases, with 13 bases lying between them. Germline CDR1 SNHLY, CDR2 FYNNEI. The CDR3 totals 13 residues. This specimen comes from a study of blood T cell repertoires in COVID-19. Overall study: Acute and convalescent COVID-19 samples came from the United States, Italy and Spain. In each case, the material was cDNA or gDNA derived from T cells, B-cell-depleted T cells, or PBMCs.

Participants were placed into cohorts based on the clinical history they reported. Repertoires were generated with immunoSEQ multiplex PCR, while TCRdb's copy carries only in-frame clones and drops some. Here the sample spans roughly 200,000 clones, 70% to 90% being singletons. The receptor was derived from a middle-aged woman with acute COVID-19. The chain couples TRBV2 to TRBJ2-3; possible D gene TRBD1, 6 bases. Input material: PBMCs or T cells enriched from blood (not recorded which). The CDR3 nucleotides are TGTGCCAGCAGTGTAACAGGGATGGTTACGCAGTATTTT. This gives the protein CASSVTGMVTQYF.